This T cell receptor beta chain was documented in a study of blood T cell repertoires in COVID-19. The germline CDR1 and CDR2 sequences are DFQATT and SNEGSKA (reference sequence). The germline V and J ends were trimmed by 3 bases and 4 bases, with 6 bases remaining between them. The CDR3 totals 11 residues. The repertoire was sequenced with immunoSEQ multiplex PCR; TCRdb's copy has only in-frame clones and lacks some. In the table there are about 350,000 clones, around 87% of which are singletons. About this clone itself: Different DNA sequences within this sample yield the same CDR3.

This sequence originates from a young woman who had recovered from COVID-19. Sequenced material: PBMCs or T cells enriched from blood (not recorded which). The chain has TRBV20-1 and TRBJ1-2, with D tentatively TRBD1 (5 bases). The CDR3 sequence: CSARGLYGYTF. The CDR3, as DNA: TGCAGTGCTAGGGGGCTCTATGGCTACACCTTC.